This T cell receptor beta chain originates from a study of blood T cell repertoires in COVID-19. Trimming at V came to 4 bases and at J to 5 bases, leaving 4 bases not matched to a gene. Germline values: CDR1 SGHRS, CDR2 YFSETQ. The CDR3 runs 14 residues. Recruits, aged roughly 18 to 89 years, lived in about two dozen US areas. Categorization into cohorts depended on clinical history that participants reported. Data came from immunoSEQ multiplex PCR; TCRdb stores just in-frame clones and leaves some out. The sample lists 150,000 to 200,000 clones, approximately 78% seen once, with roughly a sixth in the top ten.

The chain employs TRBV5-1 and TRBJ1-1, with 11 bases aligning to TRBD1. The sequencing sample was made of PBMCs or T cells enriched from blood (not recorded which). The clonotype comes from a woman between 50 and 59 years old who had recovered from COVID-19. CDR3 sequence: CASSPWDRGTEAFF. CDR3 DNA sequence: TGCGCCAGCAGCCCTTGGGACAGGGGGACTGAAGCTTTCTTT.